The 22 T cell receptor beta chains below come from one sample, sequenced in a study of Graves' ophthalmopathy and Graves' hyperthyroidism. TCR beta CDR3 regions were amplified from RNA transcripts. The authors performed first-round RT-PCR with HTBI primers and then a second-round multiplex PCR. TCRdb processed the multiplex PCR reads anew with MiXCR; each CDR3 protein has one entry. The sample shows roughly 160,000 distinct CDR3 sequences, more than 30% of them seen only once. Input material: peripheral blood. The receptor set was obtained from a woman in her thirties or forties with Graves' ophthalmopathy.

A few counts support this clonotype. V is TRBV6-1 and J is TRBJ2-7, with a possible D match to TRBD2 (5 bases). The germline V and J ends were trimmed by 7 bases and 2 bases, with 12 bases remaining between them. This CDR3 has 13 amino acids. Germline loops: CDR1 MNHNS, CDR2 SASEGT. This CDR3 reads CASTRGPTYEQYF. The CDR3 region has the DNA TGTGCCAGCACCCGAGGGCCCACCTACGAGCAGTACTTC.

This clonotype was recorded many times. An end of the junction does not agree with germline; a read error may underlie this. This CDR3 reads CAGSLRYRGLNQPQHF. Written as DNA, the CDR3 is TGTGCCGGCAGCTTACGATACAGGGGGCTTAATCAGCCCCAGCATTTT. The chain uses TRBV11-2 and TRBJ1-5, with 9 bases that match TRBD1. The CDR3 totals 16 residues. The germline V gene has CDR1 SGHAT and CDR2 FQNNGV.

This chain links TRBV6-1 with TRBJ1-1, with 7 bases aligning to TRBD1. J lost 3 bases, V lost 6 bases, and 7 bases had no gene match. The CDR3 contains 14 residues. The germline gives CDR1 MNHNS, CDR2 SASEGT. Here the CDR3 DNA reads TGTGCCAGCAGCCCAGGGGGAGGGGACACTGAAGCTTTCTTT. The encoded protein is CASSPGGGDTEAFF.

Many counts were recorded for this clonotype. This chain uses TRBV10-3 with TRBJ1-6, with D perhaps matching TRBD1 (5 bases). Germline loops: CDR1 ENHRY, CDR2 SYGVKD. V was clipped by 4 bases and J by 14 bases, with 9 bases between them. This CDR3 region has 11 residues. CDR3 in DNA: TGTGCCATCAGTGTAGAAGGGGCCCTCCACTTT. It yields the protein CAISVEGALHF.

This clonotype showed up many times. CDR3 DNA sequence: TGTGCCACCAGCAGAGGAGTGGGTGCTAGCAATCAGCCCCAGCATTTT. It specifies CATSRGVGASNQPQHF. V is TRBV15 and J is TRBJ1-5; no definite D call. Germline lookup yields CDR1 LNHNV and CDR2 YYDKDF (reference sequence). Trimming shortened V by 1 base and J by 0 bases, and 10 bases separated the two germline ends. The CDR3 loop spans 16 amino acids.

Many counts were recorded for this clonotype. The chain has TRBV6-5 and TRBJ1-3; the D is unclear. From germline, CDR1 is MNHEY and CDR2 SVGAGI. The CDR3 loop spans 16 amino acids. Deletions cut 0 bases from V and 0 bases from J, with 9 bases between. In nucleotides, the CDR3 is TGTGCCAGCAGTTACTCGACCCGCGCCTCTGGAAACACCATATATTTT. Translated, it gives CASSYSTRASGNTIYF.

The table lists this clonotype with many counts. This chain uses TRBV6-4 with TRBJ2-2, with 8 nucleotides matching TRBD2. This CDR3 has 17 amino acids. The germline V gene encodes CDR1 MRHNA and CDR2 SNTAGT. V lost 6 bases, J lost 5 bases, and 14 bases stayed unmatched. CDR3 coding DNA: TGTGCCAGCAGCCACGCAAGCGGGAGATTGGAAACCGGGGAGCTGTTTTTT. Protein sequence: CASSHASGRLETGELFF.

This chain uses TRBV27 with TRBJ2-2; D is perhaps TRBD2 (5 bases). Germline CDR1 and CDR2: MNHEY and SMNVEV (reference sequence). Trimming stripped 8 bases from V and 0 bases from J, with 10 bases between. The CDR3 has 14 residues. DNA of the CDR3: TGTGCCAGCTCGGGGAGATCGAACACCGGGGAGCTGTTTTTT. Translating gives CASSGRSNTGELFF.

This clonotype has a count of ten or more. This chain uses TRBV28 with TRBJ1-1; the D is unclear. The ends were cut back, 1 base at V and 2 bases at J, with 11 bases in the middle. The CDR3 length is 15 residues. Germline CDR1 MDHEN, CDR2 SYDVKM. This CDR3 is CASSLLRRGNTEAFF. CDR3 nucleotides: TGTGCCAGCAGTTTATTGAGAAGAGGTAACACTGAAGCTTTCTTT.

Ten or more counts support this clonotype. The rearrangement joins TRBV10-3 to TRBJ1-1; 8 bases are shared with TRBD1. CDR1 and CDR2 from the germline V gene are ENHRY and SYGVKD. The length of the CDR3 is 15 residues. The ends lost 6 bases at V and 2 bases at J; junction bases unmatched: 8. The CDR3: CAIRDTGGANTEAFF. In DNA, the CDR3 is TGTGCCATCAGAGATACAGGGGGGGCTAACACTGAAGCTTTCTTT.

The chain combines TRBV28 with TRBJ1-1; perhaps TRBD1 as D (5 bases). In germline, CDR1 is MDHEN, CDR2 SYDVKM. Trimming shortened V by 6 bases and J by 3 bases, and 14 bases separated the two germline ends. CDR3 length equals 14 residues. CDR3 region: CASRSGPGDTEAFF. The CDR3 region has the DNA TGTGCCAGCAGATCGGGCCCGGGGGACACTGAAGCTTTCTTT.

The table lists this clonotype with many counts. V usage is TRBV6-2 or TRBV6-3 and J usage is TRBJ2-7; weak D call: TRBD1 (6 bases). Deletions cut 4 bases from V and 7 bases from J, with 14 bases between. Germline V gene sequence: CDR1 MNHEY, CDR2 SVGEGT. This CDR3 contains 13 residues. CDR3 sequence: CASSFTGRGEQYF. The CDR3 region has the DNA TGTGCCAGCAGTTTTACAGGGAGAGGAGAGCAGTACTTC.

This clonotype was seen ten or more times. The chain has TRBV12-3 or TRBV12-4 and TRBJ1-5; the match to TRBD1 covers 7 bases. J gave up 0 bases and V 5 bases, and 1 base lay outside the gene matches. This CDR3 contains 14 residues. The DNA of the CDR3 is TGTGCCAGCAGTGGGACAGTTAGCAATCAGCCCCAGCATTTT. It yields the protein CASSGTVSNQPQHF.

This clonotype was counted at least ten times. V and J are TRBV28 and TRBJ1-2, with D unclear. This CDR3 is built from 12 residues. From germline, CDR1 is MDHEN and CDR2 SYDVKM. With 4 bases removed from V and 9 bases from J, the gap between germline ends came to 12 bases. CDR3 coding DNA: TGTGCCAGCAGTTCCAACTGGGATCGCTACACCTTC. Encoded protein: CASSSNWDRYTF.

The genes are TRBV30 and TRBJ1-6; no clear D gene. Trimming left V 3 bases short and J 7 bases short, with 7 bases between. The CDR3 is 12 residues long. Germline-derived CDR1 and CDR2 are GTSNPN and SVGIG (reference sequence). The CDR3 region is CAWRTPNSPLHF. The CDR3 region has the DNA TGTGCCTGGAGGACTCCGAATTCACCCCTCCACTTT.

At least ten counts were recorded for this clonotype. This rearrangement joins TRBV6-5 to TRBJ1-2; no reliable D call. This CDR3 is 15 amino acids long. Germline lookup yields CDR1 MNHEY and CDR2 SVGAGI. Trimming removed 7 bases from V and 3 bases from J, with 18 bases in between. CDR3 residues: CASTIDTQEHYGYTF. The CDR3 bases are TGTGCCAGCACTATTGACACGCAGGAGCACTATGGCTACACCTTC.

This clonotype was counted many times. J is TRBJ1-1 and V is TRBV5-1, with D perhaps TRBD1 (6 bases). Trimming left V 2 bases short and J 4 bases short, with 6 bases between. Germline V CDR1 and CDR2: SGHRS, YFSETQ. The CDR3 has 12 amino acids. CDR3 nucleotides: TGCGCCAGCAGCTTCAGGGGCACTGAAGCTTTCTTT. Translating it yields CASSFRGTEAFF.

This clonotype has at least ten counts. The chain couples TRBV7-6 to TRBJ2-2; tentatively, D is TRBD1 or TRBD2 (5 bases each). V lost 5 bases and J lost 7, with 11 bases in between. The V gene's germline CDR1 is SGHVS and CDR2 FNYEAQ. CDR3 size: 13 residues. The CDR3 coding sequence is TGTGCCAGCAGCCTAGTTGGGGGCGGGGAGCTGTTTTTT. It yields the protein CASSLVGGGELFF.

V and J are TRBV19 and TRBJ1-5; TRBD1 aligns across 7 bases. Germline CDR1 and CDR2: LNHDA and SQIVND (reference sequence). The V gene end was trimmed by 5 bases and the J gene end by 7 bases; junction bases not matched to a gene: 5. The CDR3 covers 13 residues. CDR3 DNA: TGTGCCAGTAGTTCTCAGGGGGGGCAGCCCCAGCATTTT. Encoded protein: CASSSQGGQPQHF. Combining the CDR3 with reference TRBV19 and TRBJ1-5 gives the whole variable domain DGGITQSPKYLFRKEGQNVTLSCEQNLNHDAMYWYRQDPGQGLRLIYYSQIVNDFQKGDIAEGYSVSREKKESFPLTVTSAQKNPTAFYLCASSSQGGQPQHFGDGTRLSIL.

In this sample, this clonotype turned up many times. The rearrangement joins TRBV29-1 to TRBJ2-7, with TRBD2 as a possible D gene (6 bases). The CDR3 is made up of 14 amino acids. Germline V CDR1 and CDR2: SQVTM, ANQGSEA. Trimming shortened V by 0 bases and J by 7 bases, and 16 bases separated the two germline ends. The CDR3 DNA follows: TGCAGCGTTGAAGATCGGGGGAGTTCGGGGGAGCAGTACTTC. Translation gives CSVEDRGSSGEQYF.

This clonotype was seen many times. V is TRBV19 and J is TRBJ2-2; TRBD1 is a possible D gene (5 bases). This CDR3 is 14 amino acids long. Per the germline V gene, CDR1 is LNHDA and CDR2 is SQIVND (reference sequence). V was cut by 4 bases and J by 2 bases, with 8 bases left in between. The CDR3: CASSTDRNTGELFF. For the CDR3, the DNA is TGTGCCAGTAGTACAGACAGAAACACCGGGGAGCTGTTTTTT.

J is TRBJ1-2 and V is TRBV28; TRBD1 matches 7 bases. CDR1 and CDR2 from the germline V gene are MDHEN and SYDVKM. The length of the CDR3 is 14 residues. V gave up 5 bases and J gave up 4 bases; unmatched junction bases: 7. The CDR3: CASSETGESYGYTF. In DNA form, the CDR3 reads TGTGCCAGCAGTGAAACAGGGGAGTCCTATGGCTACACCTTC.